This is a list of T cell receptor beta chains from one sample in a study of blood T cell repertoires in COVID-19. TCRdb keeps only in-frame clones here, not all; method: immunoSEQ multiplex PCR. In the table there are over 85,000 clones, 85% to 90% of which are singletons. Material for sequencing was peripheral blood. These receptors originate from a man aged 45-65 years with active or convalescent COVID-19. Each CDR3 is given with its conserved first and last residue. The D gene is left open where the match is weak. Some rows mark clone size as missing; the rest say once, few, many or name a class of expanded clone.

d_gene,j_gene,v_gene,abundance,CDR3aa,CDR3nt
-,TRBJ1-2,TRBV6-6,-,CASTPGEGNYGYTF,TGTGCCAGCACTCCCGGGGAGGGAAACTATGGCTACACCTTC
-,TRBJ1-5,TRBV28,few,CASTLPRGPQHF,TGTGCCAGCACCCTACCAAGGGGGCCCCAGCATTTT
-,TRBJ1-1,TRBV7-8,-,CASSALIQGNTEAFF,TGTGCCAGCAGCGCCCTAATCCAGGGGAACACTGAAGCTTTCTTT
-,TRBJ1-4,TRBV4-3,-,CASSQDLPVLLLNEKLFF,TGCGCCAGCAGCCAAGATTTGCCAGTGCTCCTACTAAATGAAAAACTGTTTTTT
TRBD2,TRBJ2-1,TRBV19,once,CASRRSGGGAIGEQFF,TGTGCCAGTAGAAGGTCCGGCGGGGGGGCCATAGGTGAGCAGTTCTTC
TRBD1,TRBJ1-2,TRBV5-1,-,CASSSGTDAYGYTF,TGCGCCAGCAGCTCCGGGACAGACGCTTATGGCTACACCTTC
-,TRBJ1-6,TRBV19,few,CASSIRGGNSPLHF,TGTGCCAGTAGTATAAGGGGTGGGAATTCACCCCTCCACTTT
-,TRBJ1-3,TRBV7-8,once,CASSEQRGTRNTIYF,TGTGCCAGCAGCGAGCAGAGGGGGACAAGAAACACCATATATTTT
TRBD1,TRBJ1-3,TRBV9,-,CASSGTGTYGNTIYF,TGTGCCAGCAGCGGGACAGGTACCTATGGAAACACCATATATTTT
TRBD1,TRBJ1-6,TRBV28,-,CASSSRDRLNSPLHF,TGTGCCAGCAGTTCTAGGGACAGGCTGAATTCACCCCTCCACTTT
-,TRBJ1-1,TRBV7-9,-,CASSYDSVNTEAFF,TGTGCCAGCAGCTATGACAGCGTGAACACTGAAGCTTTCTTT
-,TRBJ2-2,TRBV6-1,-,CASSELAVPNTGELFF,TGTGCCAGCAGTGAGTTGGCAGTCCCGAACACCGGGGAGCTGTTTTTT
TRBD1,TRBJ2-2,TRBV30,-,CAWSNQGAGELFF,TGTGCCTGGAGTAACCAGGGGGCCGGGGAGCTGTTTTTT
TRBD1,TRBJ1-2,TRBV5-6,-,CASSLGDRGYGYTF,TGTGCCAGCAGCTTGGGGGACAGGGGGTATGGCTACACCTTC
TRBD2,TRBJ2-1,TRBV6-4,-,CASSSGGAGRFEQFF,TGTGCCAGCAGCAGCGGGGGGGCCGGTCGTTTTGAGCAGTTCTTC
-,TRBJ1-1,TRBV12-5,once,CASGLVTGLKGNTEAFF,TGTGCTAGTGGTTTGGTGACAGGACTTAAGGGAAACACTGAAGCTTTCTTT
-,TRBJ1-2,TRBV15,-,CATSRERIPNYGYTF,TGTGCCACCAGCAGAGAGCGGATCCCTAACTATGGCTACACCTTC
TRBD2,TRBJ2-7,TRBV3-1/TRBV3-2,-,CASSHTGGYEQYF,TGTGCCAGCAGCCACACGGGGGGATACGAGCAGTACTTC
TRBD1,TRBJ1-5,TRBV2,-,CASNGQVDINQPQHF,TGTGCCAGCAACGGACAGGTGGATATCAATCAGCCCCAGCATTTT
TRBD1,TRBJ1-2,TRBV19,-,CASSIQGAGGGYTF,TGTGCCAGTAGTATTCAGGGGGCAGGTGGTGGCTACACCTTC
-,TRBJ1-1,TRBV6-5,-,CASTRGSGAAFF,TGTGCCAGCACCCGAGGGTCAGGGGCAGCTTTCTTT
TRBD1,TRBJ1-2,TRBV6-5,once,CASRFPGQTYGYTF,TGTGCCAGCAGGTTCCCGGGACAGACCTATGGCTACACCTTC
-,TRBJ2-5,TRBV3-1/TRBV3-2,-,CASSQGTDRMGEETQYF,TGTGCCAGCAGCCAAGGAACCGACAGGATGGGGGAAGAGACCCAGTACTTC
-,TRBJ2-5,TRBV10-1,-,CASSESTRAKETQYF,TGCGCCAGCAGTGAGTCGACCAGGGCGAAAGAGACCCAGTACTTC
-,TRBJ2-3,TRBV27,few,CASSLRAGITDTQYF,TGTGCCAGCAGTTTAAGGGCGGGGATTACAGATACGCAGTATTTT
-,TRBJ1-2,TRBV7-2,-,CASSTRTEAGGYTF,TGTGCCAGCAGCACTCGGACTGAGGCGGGAGGCTACACCTTC
-,TRBJ1-5,TRBV3-1/TRBV3-2,-,CASSQGLSNQPQHF,TGTGCCAGCAGTCAAGGGCTTAGCAATCAGCCCCAGCATTTT
-,TRBJ2-5,TRBV28,once,CASSSFIEGAGETQYF,TGTGCCAGCAGTTCATTTATCGAGGGGGCGGGGGAGACCCAGTACTTC
-,TRBJ1-3,TRBV6-1,-,CASSASRRGNTGNTIYF,TGTGCCAGCAGTGCATCAAGGCGGGGGAATACTGGAAACACCATATATTTT
TRBD2,TRBJ2-3,TRBV7-6,-,CASSSGLAGASTDTQYF,TGTGCCAGCAGCTCCGGACTAGCGGGGGCCAGCACAGATACGCAGTATTTT
-,TRBJ1-2,TRBV27,-,CASSLNRVYGYTF,TGTGCCAGCAGTTTAAATCGAGTCTATGGCTACACCTTC
TRBD1,TRBJ1-6,TRBV3-1/TRBV3-2,once,CASSSTGGAGNSPLHF,TGTGCCAGCAGTTCTACAGGGGGCGCGGGCAATTCACCCCTCCACTTT
TRBD1,TRBJ2-1,TRBV19,-,CASSIRKGALQFF,TGTGCCAGTAGTATACGGAAGGGGGCGTTGCAGTTCTTC
-,TRBJ2-2,TRBV18,-,CASSPPGIGTGELFF,TGTGCCAGCTCACCACCGGGCATAGGCACCGGGGAGCTGTTTTTT
TRBD2,TRBJ2-3,TRBV29-1,-,CSVKAGGTDTQYF,TGCAGCGTTAAAGCGGGGGGCACAGATACGCAGTATTTT
-,TRBJ1-1,TRBV4-1,-,CASSPAAREIEAFF,TGCGCCAGCAGCCCGGCCGCCAGGGAAATTGAAGCTTTCTTT
TRBD2,TRBJ2-1,TRBV5-4,-,CASSLGASGAYNEQFF,TGTGCCAGCAGCTTGGGGGCGAGCGGGGCCTACAATGAGCAGTTCTTC
-,TRBJ1-6,TRBV3-1/TRBV3-2,once,CASSQPGDVPLHF,TGTGCCAGCAGCCAACCAGGGGATGTACCCCTCCACTTT
TRBD2,TRBJ2-3,TRBV2,-,CASSVLADHTDTQYF,TGTGCCAGCAGTGTTCTAGCGGACCACACAGATACGCAGTATTTT
TRBD1,TRBJ2-7,TRBV15,-,CATSPERDSSYEQYF,TGTGCCACCAGCCCCGAAAGGGACAGCTCCTACGAGCAGTACTTC
-,TRBJ2-3,TRBV24-1,-,CATSDLRRADTDTQYF,TGTGCCACCAGTGATTTACGACGAGCGGACACAGATACGCAGTATTTT
-,TRBJ2-2,TRBV5-1,few,CASPWILHRQATTGELFF,TGCGCCAGCCCCTGGATTTTGCACAGACAGGCCACCACCGGGGAGCTGTTTTTT
-,TRBJ2-1,TRBV6-2/TRBV6-3,few,CASSFPGQSFSNEQFF,TGTGCCAGCAGTTTCCCAGGACAGTCCTTCTCCAATGAGCAGTTCTTC
-,TRBJ1-1,TRBV2,-,CATTGNVNTEAFF,TGTGCCACTACCGGGAACGTGAACACTGAAGCTTTCTTT
TRBD1,TRBJ1-6,TRBV28,once,CASTDKTRGTGTGSNSPLHF,TGTGCCAGCACCGACAAGACCCGGGGAACCGGGACAGGGAGTAATTCACCCCTCCACTTT
-,TRBJ1-3,TRBV20-1,-,CSASAGAGNTIYF,TGCAGTGCTAGTGCAGGGGCTGGAAACACCATATATTTT
TRBD1,TRBJ1-5,TRBV2,once,CASVGTGEDQPQHF,TGTGCCAGCGTTGGGACAGGGGAGGATCAGCCCCAGCATTTT